One and the same sample provided the 20 T cell receptor beta chains below, sequenced in a study of early T cells in non-severe SARS-CoV-2 infection. TCRdb ran MiXCR on the 5' RACE reads and lists one entry per CDR3 protein. The sample has 80,000 to 95,000 distinct CDR3 sequences; approximately 16% are singletons. This specimen was whole blood, taken at baseline. The receptors here all came from an adult who was a healthcare worker with PCR-confirmed SARS-CoV-2 infection or an uninfected control (not recorded which).

The chain carries TRBV7-8 and TRBJ1-2, with D unresolved. Germline loops: CDR1 SGHVS, CDR2 FQNEAQ. The V gene lost 1 base and the J gene lost 3 bases, with 9 bases spanning the gap. The CDR3 loop spans 14 amino acids. Here the CDR3 DNA reads TGTGCCAGCAGCTTAGTTGGAGGCGACTATGGCTACACCTTC. Protein: CASSLVGGDYGYTF.

The chain couples TRBV5-6 to TRBJ1-5; no clear D gene. Germline assignment: CDR1 SGHDT and CDR2 YYEEEE. V lost 4 bases to trimming and J lost 4 bases, with 12 bases between them. CDR3 length: 14 residues. The CDR3 DNA follows: TGTGCCAGCAGCACACTCCTGAGAAATCAGCCCCAGCATTTT. Translated, it gives CASSTLLRNQPQHF.

Written as DNA, the CDR3 is TGTGCCAGCAGTCCTCTAGCGGGAGTAGGAGAGCAGTACTTC. This sequence encodes CASSPLAGVGEQYF. V and J are TRBV28 and TRBJ2-7; the match to TRBD2 covers 10 bases. The CDR3 sequence is 14 residues long. J lost 7 bases, V lost 5 bases, and 8 bases had no gene match. Germline V lookup: CDR1 MDHEN, CDR2 SYDVKM. The full variable domain, in which reference TRBV28 and TRBJ2-7 provide the parts outside the CDR3, is DVKVTQSSRYLVKRTGEKVFLECVQDMDHENMFWYRQDPGLGLRLIYFSYDVKMKEKGDIPEGYSVSREKKERFSLILESASTNQTSMYLCASSPLAGVGEQYFGPGTRLTVT.

V usage is TRBV5-1 and J usage is TRBJ2-6; TRBD1 is a possible D gene (6 bases). The CDR3 loop spans 14 amino acids. Between the trimmed V and J ends, which lost 6 bases and 0 bases, there was a span of 7 bases. Germline lookup yields CDR1 SGHRS and CDR2 YFSETQ. CDR3 region: CASKDSSGANVLTF. CDR3 DNA sequence: TGCGCCAGCAAGGACAGCTCTGGGGCCAACGTCCTGACTTTC.

This clonotype was detected many times. The V gene is TRBV2, the J gene TRBJ2-7, with no clear D. This CDR3 has 10 amino acids. Trimming left V 6 bases short and J 4 bases short, with 4 bases between. Per the germline V gene, CDR1 is SNHLY and CDR2 is FYNNEI. Here the CDR3 reads CASSAYEQYF. Here the CDR3 DNA reads TGTGCCAGCAGCGCATACGAGCAGTACTTC.

This clonotype was detected a few times. The chain couples TRBV6-5 to TRBJ2-3; weak D call: TRBD2 (5 bases). CDR3 size: 16 residues. V was trimmed by 0 bases and J by 4 bases, leaving 14 bases between them. In germline, CDR1 is MNHEY, CDR2 SVGAGI. The CDR3 DNA is TGTGCCAGCAGTTACTCGAGTGGGAGAGGCTCAGATACGCAGTATTTT. It translates to CASSYSSGRGSDTQYF.

As for this clonotype: A much larger clonotype is one base distant, so this may be a read error. The chain is built from TRBV7-2 and TRBJ2-1; no clear D. CDR1 is SGHTA and CDR2 is FQGNSA in the germline V gene. The CDR3 runs to 12 residues. The CDR3 nucleotides read TGTGCCAGCAGCCCGGTTCTGAATGAGAAGTTCTTC. Protein: CASSPVLNEKFF.

This clonotype was seen a handful of times. This chain links TRBV6-6 with TRBJ1-2, with D uncertain. The CDR3 length is 14 residues. CDR1 is MNHNY and CDR2 is SVGAGI in the germline V gene (reference sequence). Trimming pared 0 bases from V and 7 bases from J, leaving 12 bases between. CDR3 nucleotides: TGTGCCAGCAGTTACTCGAGCGGAGTGGCTGGCTACACCTTC. It translates to CASSYSSGVAGYTF.

The chain has TRBV11-2 and TRBJ2-7; D possibly corresponds to TRBD1 (5 bases). Germline lookup yields CDR1 SGHAT and CDR2 FQNNGV. The CDR3 covers 11 residues. V was cut by 5 bases and J by 5 bases, with 7 bases left in between. This CDR3 reads CASSEQDEQYF. The DNA for the CDR3 is TGTGCCAGCAGCGAACAGGACGAGCAGTACTTC.

V is TRBV4-1 and J is TRBJ2-5; 8 bases map to TRBD1. CDR3 size: 16 residues. The germline gives CDR1 MGHRA, CDR2 YSYEKL. V lost 5 bases to trimming and J lost 3 bases; unmatched junction nucleotides: 11. This chain's CDR3 is CASSEISRGLKETQYF. CDR3 DNA: TGCGCCAGCAGCGAGATCTCCAGGGGGCTAAAAGAGACCCAGTACTTC.

The J gene is TRBJ1-5, the V gene TRBV28; 7 bases agree with TRBD1. CDR1 MDHEN and CDR2 SYDVKM come from the germline V gene. V lost 4 bases to trimming and J lost 2 bases; unmatched junction nucleotides: 8. This CDR3 has 16 amino acids. The CDR3 region is CASSWTRQGGNQPQHF. Here the CDR3 DNA reads TGTGCCAGCAGTTGGACCCGACAGGGAGGCAATCAGCCCCAGCATTTT.

This clonotype has at least ten counts. The rearrangement joins TRBV7-9 to TRBJ1-1, with a tentative D call TRBD1 (5 bases). The CDR3 extends over 13 amino acids. Germline CDR1 SEHNR, CDR2 FQNEAQ (reference sequence). Trimming shortened V by 3 bases and J by 0 bases, and 5 bases separated the two germline ends. As DNA, the CDR3 is TGTGCCAGCAGCTTGACAGTGAACACTGAAGCTTTCTTT. Encoded protein: CASSLTVNTEAFF.

The rearrangement links TRBV5-4 to TRBJ2-1; the D gene is possibly TRBD2 (5 bases). CDR3 size: 17 residues. Trimming removed 0 bases at V and 6 bases at J, with 19 bases between. CDR1 is SGHNT, CDR2 YYREEE, per germline (reference sequence). CDR3 amino acids: CASSLGRGSSACNEQFF. Written as DNA, the CDR3 is TGTGCCAGCAGCTTGGGCAGAGGGTCAAGCGCTTGCAATGAGCAGTTCTTC.

The V call is TRBV6-1, the J call TRBJ1-2, with D hard to call. The CDR3 spans 11 residues. Looked up from germline, CDR1 is MNHNS and CDR2 is SASEGT. Between the trimmed V and J ends, which lost 5 bases and 8 bases, there was a span of 9 bases. The CDR3 region has the DNA TGTGCCAGCAGTATGCGGAGGGGCTACACCTTC. Translation: CASSMRRGYTF.

This clonotype has ten or more counts. The rearrangement uses TRBV9 and TRBJ2-5; D remains ambiguous. CDR3 length: 13 residues. V was pared by 2 bases and J by 3 bases, with 8 bases between. Germline CDR1 and CDR2: SGDLS and YYNGEE. The CDR3 reads CASSVAPKETQYF. CDR3 nucleotides: TGTGCCAGCAGCGTGGCTCCTAAAGAGACCCAGTACTTC.

This clonotype was counted a few times. This chain connects TRBV19 to TRBJ2-7; tentatively, D is TRBD1 or TRBD2 (6 bases each). Per germline, CDR1 LNHDA and CDR2 SQIVND (reference sequence). V was pared by 3 bases and J by 3 bases, with 12 bases between. The CDR3 totals 14 residues. CDR3 region: CASSMGGGGYEQYF. The CDR3 region has the DNA TGTGCCAGTAGTATGGGCGGAGGGGGCTACGAGCAGTACTTC.

The rearrangement links TRBV11-2 to TRBJ2-7; D might be TRBD1 or TRBD2, each matching 5 bases. The V and J ends lost 7 bases and 9 bases respectively, with 31 bases between them. Germline V gene sequence: CDR1 SGHAT, CDR2 FQNNGV. The CDR3 length is 17 residues. CDR3 amino acids: CASKILGNRDRGAGQYF. As DNA, the CDR3 is TGTGCCAGCAAGATACTAGGGAACCGGGACCGCGGAGCAGGGCAGTACTTC.

CDR3 residues: CASSFSQGGYNEQFF. DNA for the CDR3: TGCGCCAGCAGCTTCTCGCAGGGCGGTTACAATGAGCAGTTCTTC. V usage is TRBV5-1 and J usage is TRBJ2-1, with D possibly TRBD1 on 5 matching bases. V was cut by 2 bases and J by 4 bases, with 13 bases left in between. This CDR3 spans 15 amino acids. Germline-derived CDR1 and CDR2 are SGHRS and YFSETQ.

V usage is TRBV6-6 and J usage is TRBJ2-3, with 7 bases aligning to TRBD1. The CDR3 length is 16 residues. Germline CDR1 reads MNHNY; CDR2 reads SVGAGI (reference sequence). With 4 bases clipped from V and 7 bases from J, the junction kept 14 bases outside the gene matches. CDR3 in DNA: TGTGCCAGCAGTTCCGCCGACAGGGATGCCTCCCATACGCAGTATTTT. Protein sequence: CASSSADRDASHTQYF.

This clonotype was seen only a few times. The rearrangement joins TRBV5-5 to TRBJ2-7; D is perhaps TRBD2 (6 bases). Germline CDR1 reads SGHKS; CDR2 reads YYEKEE (reference sequence). The CDR3 is made up of 14 amino acids. V was trimmed by 2 bases and J by 2 bases, leaving 11 bases between them. CDR3 bases: TGTGCCAGCAGCTTTGGTGGCGGGGCCTACGAGCAGTACTTC. Protein sequence: CASSFGGGAYEQYF. The full variable domain, rest sourced from reference TRBV5-5 and TRBJ2-7, is DAGVTQSPTHLIKTRGQQVTLRCSPISGHKSVSWYQQVLGQGPQFIFQYYEKEERGRGNFPDRFSARQFPNYSSELNVNALLLGDSALYLCASSFGGGAYEQYFGPGTRLTVT.